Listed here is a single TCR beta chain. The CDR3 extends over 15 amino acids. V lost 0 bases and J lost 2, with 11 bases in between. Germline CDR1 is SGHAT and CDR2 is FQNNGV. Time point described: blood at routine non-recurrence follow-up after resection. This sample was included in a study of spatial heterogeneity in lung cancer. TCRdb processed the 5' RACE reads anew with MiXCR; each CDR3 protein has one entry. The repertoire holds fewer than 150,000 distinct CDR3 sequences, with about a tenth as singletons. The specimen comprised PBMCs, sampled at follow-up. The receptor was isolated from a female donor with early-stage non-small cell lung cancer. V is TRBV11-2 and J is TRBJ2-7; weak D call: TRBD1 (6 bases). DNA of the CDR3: TGTGCCAGCAGCTTAGAGAGGGGGTTAACCTACGAGCAGTACTTC. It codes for CASSLERGLTYEQYF.